The rows below give T cell receptor beta chains drawn from one sample of a study of T cell responses to AZD1222 COVID-19 vaccine. The table came from immunoSEQ multiplex PCR; TCRdb's copy has only in-frame clones and leaves some out. Of some 150,000 clones detected, around 90% appear once; the ten largest clones hold 2.8%. The sample consisted of peripheral blood, taken on day 0 of MenACWY control vaccination. Source of these receptors: an adult in good health. Both conserved end residues are part of each CDR3. The D gene is left open where the match is weak. Only some rows state a clone size, as once, few, many or a class for expanded clones.

size	length	J	V	D	DNA	CDR3
.	14	TRBJ1-4	TRBV5-6	.	TGTGCCAGCAGCTTAGGGGGGACTAATGAAAAACTGTTTTTT	CASSLGGTNEKLFF
.	16	TRBJ1-2	TRBV23-1	TRBD1	TGCGCCAGCAGTCCTCCGGAGTGGACAGGGGAATATGGCTACACCTTC	CASSPPEWTGEYGYTF
.	15	TRBJ1-5	TRBV19	.	TGTGCCAGTAGTATTGGGGCTAGGGGCAATCAGCCCCAGCATTTT	CASSIGARGNQPQHF
.	13	TRBJ1-5	TRBV30	TRBD1	TGTGCCTGGAGTGAACAGGGGGAGCAGCCCCAGCATTTT	CAWSEQGEQPQHF
.	14	TRBJ1-2	TRBV10-3	TRBD1	TGTGCCCTCGGACAGGGGGATACTAACTATGGCTACACCTTC	CALGQGDTNYGYTF
.	15	TRBJ1-3	TRBV25-1	TRBD1	TGTGCCAGCACGGTAGGACAGGGATCATCGAACACCATATATTTT	CASTVGQGSSNTIYF
.	15	TRBJ2-3	TRBV7-9	.	TGTGCCAGCAGCTTAGTGACGGATTTCACAGATACGCAGTATTTT	CASSLVTDFTDTQYF
few	16	TRBJ2-1	TRBV7-6	.	TGTGCCAGCAGCCAAAGGACAGCCTCTCATGGCAATGAGCAGTTCTTC	CASSQRTASHGNEQFF
.	12	TRBJ1-2	TRBV6-5	.	TGTGCCAGCAGTACCGAAGGCTATGGCTACACCTTC	CASSTEGYGYTF
.	14	TRBJ1-6	TRBV19	.	TGTGCCAGTAGAGGGACCTCCTATAATTCACCCCTCCACTTT	CASRGTSYNSPLHF
.	14	TRBJ2-3	TRBV7-2	.	TGTGCCAGCAGCTTAGTCAGCAGCACAGATACGCAGTATTTT	CASSLVSSTDTQYF
.	15	TRBJ1-1	TRBV4-1	.	TGCGCCAGCAGCCAAGTTCGGACACTCGTTTCCCGAGCTTTCTTT	CASSQVRTLVSRAFF
few	13	TRBJ2-1	TRBV19	.	TGTGCCAGTAGTAAAACAAACTACAATGAGCAGTTCTTC	CASSKTNYNEQFF
.	17	TRBJ2-3	TRBV9	TRBD2	TGTGCCAGCAGCTTGGGACTAGCGGAGACCCGTACAGATACGCAGTATTTT	CASSLGLAETRTDTQYF
.	12	TRBJ1-1	TRBV3-1/TRBV3-2	.	TGTGCCAGCGTCTCATTGAACACTGAAGCTTTCTTT	CASVSLNTEAFF
.	13	TRBJ1-6	TRBV11-2	.	TGTGCCAGCACAAATGCTAATTATTCACCCCTCCACTTT	CASTNANYSPLHF
.	13	TRBJ1-1	TRBV9	.	TGTGCCAGCAGCGTTGTAATGAACACTGAAGCTTTCTTT	CASSVVMNTEAFF
.	15	TRBJ1-1	TRBV27	.	TGTGCCAGCAGTTTGCGCCAGGGAATGAACACTGAAGCTTTCTTT	CASSLRQGMNTEAFF
.	16	TRBJ2-5	TRBV6-5	.	TGTGCCAGCAGTTACTCCGGACTACACGGAATAGTGGCCCAGTACTTC	CASSYSGLHGIVAQYF
.	18	TRBJ2-3	TRBV27	TRBD2	TGTGCCAGCAGTTTAAGGGCTAGCGGGAGAGCCCCCACAGATACGCAGTATTTT	CASSLRASGRAPTDTQYF
.	13	TRBJ1-1	TRBV3-1/TRBV3-2	TRBD1	TGTGCCAGCACCCAGGGGGCGAACACTGAAGCTTTCTTT	CASTQGANTEAFF
.	11	TRBJ1-4	TRBV7-9	.	TGTGCCAGCAGCTGGGGGGAAAAACTGTTTTTT	CASSWGEKLFF
.	15	TRBJ1-5	TRBV9	.	TGTGCCAGCAGCGTAGGGGGGCTTAGCAATCAGCCCCAGCATTTT	CASSVGGLSNQPQHF
.	13	TRBJ1-2	TRBV12-5	.	TGTGCTAGTGCTAACCGGGACACCTATGGCTACACCTTC	CASANRDTYGYTF
few	15	TRBJ2-1	TRBV7-9	TRBD2	TGTGCCAGCAGCTTAGTAGCGGGGCAGTTTTTTGAGCAGTTCTTC	CASSLVAGQFFEQFF
once	17	TRBJ1-2	TRBV7-9	.	TGTGCCAGCAGCTTAGCTCCTTTGGCGGGGGATAACTATGGCTACACCTTC	CASSLAPLAGDNYGYTF
.	15	TRBJ1-2	TRBV9	.	TGTGCCAGCAGCGTACGGACATCCGTCAACTATGGCTACACCTTC	CASSVRTSVNYGYTF
.	13	TRBJ2-5	TRBV6-6	.	TGTGCCAGCACCCGCAGGGGACTTGAGACCCAGTACTTC	CASTRRGLETQYF
once	12	TRBJ1-2	TRBV30	.	TGTGCCTGGCGGGCCGGACAATACAGCTACACCTTC	CAWRAGQYSYTF
.	15	TRBJ2-5	TRBV6-5	TRBD2	TGTGCCAGCAGTTATGTAGCGGGAGGGCGGGAGACCCAGTACTTC	CASSYVAGGRETQYF
.	12	TRBJ2-6	TRBV6-6	.	TGTGCCACGTCCGCGGGGGCCAACGTCCTGACTTTC	CATSAGANVLTF
once	16	TRBJ2-7	TRBV10-2	TRBD1	TGCGCCAGCAGTGCCTCCCGGGACAGGGTCTACTACGAGCAGTACTTC	CASSASRDRVYYEQYF
.	14	TRBJ1-5	TRBV19	.	TGTGCCAGTAGTGGGCAGACAGGCAATCAGCCCCAGCATTTT	CASSGQTGNQPQHF